The clone carrying this TCR beta chain appeared a few times. The target antigen is unknown. Data came from immunoSEQ multiplex PCR; TCRdb stores just in-frame clones and leaves some out. This sample yields 80,000 or so clones, of which just over 90% are seen a single time; around 3.4% belongs to the top ten. These data belong to a study of T cell responses to AZD1222 COVID-19 vaccine. Second-dose intervals near 4 or 12 weeks were combined. The CDR3 extends over 14 amino acids. The germline CDR1 and CDR2 sequences are DFQATT and SNEGSKA (reference sequence). The V gene lost 3 bases and the J gene lost 2 bases, with 14 bases spanning the gap. Study-wide results and caveats: Elevations in Spike-specific TCR breadth and depth followed administration of two AZD1222 doses. Reportedly, close to half of spike-specific TCRs are directed against unmutated variant regions.

V is TRBV20-1 and J is TRBJ2-7; D is perhaps TRBD1 (6 bases). The specimen was peripheral blood, collected 28 days after the second AZD1222 dose. The clonotype comes from an adult who received the AZD1222 COVID-19 vaccine. CDR3 DNA sequence: TGCAGTGCTAGTCAGGGGTACTACACCTACGAGCAGTACTTC. This translates into CSASQGYYTYEQYF.